This TCR beta chain came from a study of somatic mutations in cytotoxic T cells in rheumatoid arthritis. The wider study: Before any treatment began, more than 25 ml EDTA peripheral blood was collected from patients right after diagnosis. Study findings and constraints: With around 60 patients examined, several had a largest CD8+ clone exceeding 20% of CD8+ cells. Healthy controls showed no age-related rise in CD8+ clonality, whereas rheumatoid arthritis patients did.

This clone was counted a few times. Its antigen is not identified. This CDR3 spans 12 amino acids. V dropped 5 bases and J dropped 1 base, with 3 bases sitting between them. Per the germline V gene, CDR1 is SEHNR and CDR2 is FQNEAQ (reference sequence). In the original processing: Patient CD8+ clones exceeding 1% seldom corresponded to published virus-specific TCRB sequences. Clones were sequenced by immunoSEQ multiplex PCR, and TCRdb holds only the in-frame ones, with some missing. The V and J calls and clone size were taken over from that table, and D and trimming were inferred from the DNA. The data show about 19,000 clones, 75% to 90% seen once.

Sequencing was carried out using CD8+ T cells sorted from blood. The origin of this receptor is an adult with rheumatoid arthritis. This chain uses TRBV7-9 with TRBJ1-5; unclear D gene. This CDR3 reads CASSASNQPQHF. As DNA, the CDR3 is TGTGCCAGCAGCGCCAGCAATCAGCCCCAGCATTTT.